The clone carrying this T cell receptor beta chain occurred many times. What it recognizes is unknown. This entry belongs to a study of T-cell reconstitution after alpha-beta-depleted transplantation in children. Broader study findings: Elevated TCRbeta diversity at day 60 was traced, in some patients, to surviving recipient T cells and thymic progenitors. Several hundred expanded graft clones reportedly supplied alpha-beta T cells about two months after transplant. Fresh T-cell production supplied most of the T-cell counts and diversity seen one year after transplant.

The V gene end was trimmed by 3 bases and the J gene end by 3 bases; junction bases not matched to a gene: 2. The CDR3 is 13 amino acids. From germline, CDR1 is DFQATT and CDR2 SNEGSKA (reference sequence). During its preparation, the TCRbeta library received unique molecular identifiers. TCRdb fed the PCR reads into MiXCR, producing one record per CDR3 protein. The sample carries roughly 100,000 distinct CDR3 sequences, about 5.6% recorded once. This chain connects TRBV20-1 to TRBJ1-5, with 7 positions matching TRBD1. The TCR was taken from a female patient aged 2 to 10 who had a stem cell transplant for Fanconi anemia, so the T cells may come from the graft donor. This sample comprised PBMCs, mostly from graft donor cells, obtained 60 days after TCRalphabeta/CD19-depleted stem cell transplant. The CDR3 DNA follows: TGCAGTGCTAGGGGACAGCTCAATCAGCCCCAGCATTTT. Its protein product is CSARGQLNQPQHF.